This TCR beta chain is from a study of a mutant IDH1 vaccine in newly diagnosed glioma. Libraries were prepared by immunoSEQ multiplex PCR; TCRdb keeps only in-frame clonotypes and omits some of them. The sample lists around 49,000 clones, roughly 78% occurring once. The V gene's germline CDR1 is MNHNY and CDR2 SVGAGI (reference sequence). CDR3 length equals 13 residues. Specified time point: week 5, during vaccination. Every vaccine dose comprised 300 ug of mutant IDH1 20-mer peptide plus topical imiquimod. To note about this clone: No antigen is known for it. A junction end diverges from the germline sequence, so it may reflect a read error.

The source of this sequence is a man between 45 and 60 years old with glioma. The material was PBMCs, obtained from a glioma patient whose treatment included an IDH1 peptide vaccine. V and J are TRBV6-6 and TRBJ1-3; D uncertain. The CDR3 nucleotides are TGTGCCAGCAGTTACGCGAAGGTGGGCAGTGCGGATTTT. This encodes CASSYAKVGSADF.